The 22 T cell receptor beta chains listed next were all sequenced from one sample in a study of blood T cell repertoires in COVID-19 (TCRdb year 2020). Libraries were constructed by the immunoSEQ multiplex PCR assay. In TCRdb, the immuneACCESS table is reduced to in-frame sequences with V and J assigned. These tables do not hold every clone; where another copy was compared, an unresolved V gene accounts for under half, and the others remain unexplained. The sample records 150,000 to 200,000 clones, 70% to 90% of which are singletons. The leading ten clones occupy around 6% of the sample. Source material: PBMCs or T cells enriched from blood (not recorded which). The source is a man aged 35-49 years who had recovered from COVID-19.

The chain has TRBV30 and TRBJ1-4, with D possibly being TRBD1 (6 bases). Germline-derived CDR1 and CDR2 are GTSNPN and SVGIG (reference sequence). This CDR3 has 14 amino acids. Between the trimmed V and J ends, which lost 2 bases and 8 bases, there was a span of 15 bases. CDR3 DNA sequence: TGTGCCTGGAGTCGTGGGGGGGCTTGGGAAAAACTGTTTTTT. As protein: CAWSRGGAWEKLFF.

The chain uses TRBV7-8 and TRBJ2-1, with D possibly being TRBD2 (5 bases). CDR1 and CDR2 from the germline V gene are SGHVS and FQNEAQ. The CDR3 is 16 residues long. V was clipped by 1 base and J by 1 base, with 11 bases between them. The CDR3 is CASSLDQSGSYNEQFF. The CDR3 DNA follows: TGTGCCAGCAGCTTAGATCAATCGGGGTCCTACAATGAGCAGTTCTTC.

The V and J genes are TRBV5-1 and TRBJ2-3, with 9 bases fitting TRBD1. After removal of 0 bases from V and 4 bases from J, the junction contained 9 bases not matched to a gene. CDR1 is SGHRS, CDR2 YFSETQ, per germline. The CDR3 sequence is 17 residues long. For the CDR3, the DNA is TGCGCCAGCAGCTTGGGCCTCTCTGGGACAGGGTCAGATACGCAGTATTTT. Translating gives CASSLGLSGTGSDTQYF. Full variable domain (missing parts from reference TRBV5-1 and TRBJ2-3): KAGVTQTPRYLIKTRGQQVTLSCSPISGHRSVSWYQQTPGQGLQFLFEYFSETQRNKGNFPGRFSGRQFSNSRSEMNVSTLELGDSALYLCASSLGLSGTGSDTQYFGPGTRLTVL.

This rearrangement joins TRBV12-3 or TRBV12-4 to TRBJ1-2; possible D gene TRBD1, 5 bases. Trimming took 6 bases from V and 8 from J, leaving 16 bases between them. The CDR3 length is 13 residues. CDR3 coding DNA: TGTGCCAGCAGCCTAGGGGCCCTAGGGGGCTACACCTTC. It translates to CASSLGALGGYTF.

The chain uses TRBV14 and TRBJ2-1; the D gene is possibly TRBD2 (6 bases). The germline V and J ends were trimmed by 2 bases and 2 bases, with 25 bases remaining between them. The CDR3 totals 20 residues. Germline CDR1 is SGHDN and CDR2 is FVKESK. The CDR3 coding sequence is TGTGCCAGCAGCCAACAACCGACGCCAGGTCCGACTAGGCCCTACAATGAGCAGTTCTTC. Translating gives CASSQQPTPGPTRPYNEQFF.

This chain links TRBV7-2 with TRBJ1-5; 9 nucleotides align to TRBD1. From germline, CDR1 is SGHTA and CDR2 FQGNSA. V was clipped by 1 base and J by 5 bases; unmatched bases: 6. The CDR3 has 16 amino acids. The CDR3 loop is CASSLGRTGEYQPQHF. The CDR3 DNA follows: TGTGCCAGCAGCTTAGGAAGGACAGGGGAATATCAGCCCCAGCATTTT. Complete variable domain (other parts from reference TRBV7-2 and TRBJ1-5): GAGVSQSPSNKVTEKGKDVELRCDPISGHTALYWYRQSLGQGLEFLIYFQGNSAPDKSGLPSDRFSAERTGGSVSTLTIQRTQQEDSAVYLCASSLGRTGEYQPQHFGDGTRLSIL.

The genes are TRBV5-1 and TRBJ1-5; perhaps TRBD1 as D (6 bases). The V gene's germline CDR1 is SGHRS and CDR2 YFSETQ. This CDR3 is 15 amino acids long. Deletions cut 4 bases from V and 4 bases from J, with 15 bases between. The CDR3 DNA reads TGCGCCAGCAGCCCAGATGGTGACAGGAATCAGCCCCAGCATTTT. It yields the protein CASSPDGDRNQPQHF.

The chain is built from TRBV19 and TRBJ1-1; TRBD1 is a possible D gene (6 bases). Trimming removed 7 bases at V and 7 bases at J, with 10 bases between. The CDR3 contains 11 residues. Looked up from germline, CDR1 is LNHDA and CDR2 is SQIVND (reference sequence). The CDR3 DNA reads TGTGCCAGTACCAGGGGTTTTGAAGCTTTCTTT. It is translated as CASTRGFEAFF.

The chain links TRBV2 to TRBJ1-5, with D perhaps TRBD1 (5 bases). Trimming removed 6 bases at V and 0 bases at J, with 21 bases between. The germline gives CDR1 SNHLY, CDR2 FYNNEI. This CDR3 has 18 amino acids. The CDR3 DNA follows: TGTGCCAGCAGGGCGGTGACAGATGCTTTTTATAGCAATCAGCCCCAGCATTTT. Translated, it gives CASRAVTDAFYSNQPQHF.

The chain carries TRBV7-3 and TRBJ2-2, with 7 bases identical to TRBD1. After removal of 5 bases from V and 2 bases from J, the junction contained 8 bases not matched to a gene. Germline V gives CDR1 SGHTA, CDR2 FQGTGA. This CDR3 region has 16 residues. The CDR3 DNA reads as TGTGCCAGCAGCCTCTTGGGGACAGATAACACCGGGGAGCTGTTTTTT. Translating gives CASSLLGTDNTGELFF.

This clone was counted only a few times. CDR3 in DNA: TGTGCCAGCAAAGAGGGATTTGGACAGATATACTCTGGGGCCAACGTCCTGACTTTC. Protein sequence: CASKEGFGQIYSGANVLTF. The chain recombines TRBV2 with TRBJ2-6, with TRBD1 as a possible D gene (6 bases). The V end was cut by 7 bases, the J end by 0 bases, with 22 bases between. CDR1 SNHLY and CDR2 FYNNEI come from the germline V gene. The CDR3 totals 19 residues. The full variable domain, in which reference TRBV2 and TRBJ2-6 provide the parts outside the CDR3, is EPEVTQTPSHQVTQMGQEVILRCVPISNHLYFYWYRQILGQKVEFLVSFYNNEISEKSEIFDDQFSVERPDGSNFTLKIRSTKLEDSAMYFCASKEGFGQIYSGANVLTFGAGSRLTVL.

The chain links TRBV9 to TRBJ2-1; perhaps TRBD2 as D (7 bases). The CDR3 is 17 residues long. V shed 0 bases and J shed 4 bases, with 17 bases lying between them. Germline V gene data show CDR1 as SGDLS and CDR2 as YYNGEE. The CDR3 DNA sequence: TGTGCCAGCAGCGTAGAGCCGCTCAGGGGAGGGTACAATGAGCAGTTCTTC. Protein sequence: CASSVEPLRGGYNEQFF.

To note about this clone: One junction end disagrees with the germline gene, perhaps due to a read error. In DNA form, the CDR3 reads TGCGCCAGCAGATTGGGAGGGGGCGATAATGGCTACACCTTC. Translating it yields CASRLGGGDNGYTF. This chain links TRBV5-1 with TRBJ1-2, with 7 bases that match TRBD1. CDR1 is SGHRS, CDR2 YFSETQ, per germline. CDR3 length: 14 residues.

This chain links TRBV5-8 with TRBJ1-1; D possibly corresponds to TRBD1 (5 bases). Between the trimmed V and J ends, which lost 0 bases and 3 bases, there was a span of 9 bases. The CDR3 spans 14 residues. Germline V gene lookup returns CDR1 SGHTS and CDR2 YDEGEE. Here the CDR3 DNA reads TGTGCCAGCAGCTTGGGACAGTTGTACACTGAAGCTTTCTTT. It translates to CASSLGQLYTEAFF.

The chain couples TRBV11-2 to TRBJ1-2; possibly TRBD1 for D (5 bases). The CDR3 runs to 15 residues. Trimming left V 5 bases short and J 6 bases short, with 19 bases between. CDR1 and CDR2 (germline): SGHAT, FQNNGV. The CDR3 bases are TGTGCCAGCAGCCAAACGGGGGTTGGTTATGATGGCTACACCTTC. Translated, it gives CASSQTGVGYDGYTF.

V gene TRBV4-2 combines with J gene TRBJ1-5; the match to TRBD1 covers 11 bases. This CDR3 is built from 16 residues. From germline, CDR1 is LGHNA and CDR2 YNFKEQ. Trimming cost V 0 bases and J 9 bases; bases outside gene matches: 7. This CDR3 is CASSQDLGQGAGPQHF. CDR3 coding DNA: TGTGCCAGCAGCCAAGATCTTGGACAGGGGGCGGGGCCCCAGCATTTT.

The CDR3 protein is CASSLGQGKDEQFF. The CDR3, as DNA: TGTGCCAGCAGCCTCGGACAGGGTAAGGATGAGCAGTTCTTC. The chain joins TRBV7-3 to TRBJ2-1, with 8 bases fitting TRBD1. Germline CDR1 is SGHTA and CDR2 is FQGTGA. The CDR3 extends over 14 amino acids. The J segment lost 8 bases and the V segment lost 5 bases, leaving 8 bases of the junction unmatched.

The chain combines TRBV19 with TRBJ1-2; 7 bases are a match to TRBD1. With 7 bases clipped from V and 4 bases from J, the junction kept 12 bases outside the gene matches. CDR1 and CDR2 (germline): LNHDA, SQIVND (reference sequence). The CDR3 runs to 15 residues. Here the CDR3 DNA reads TGTGCCAGTATGGGGCGTGGGACAGAGATCTATGGCTACACCTTC. Residues: CASMGRGTEIYGYTF. The entire variable domain, with the rest obtained from reference TRBV19 and TRBJ1-2, is as follows: DGGITQSPKYLFRKEGQNVTLSCEQNLNHDAMYWYRQDPGQGLRLIYYSQIVNDFQKGDIAEGYSVSREKKESFPLTVTSAQKNPTAFYLCASMGRGTEIYGYTFGSGTRLTVV.

The chain carries TRBV2 and TRBJ1-1, with D unclear. The germline V and J ends were trimmed by 5 bases and 1 base, with 8 bases remaining between them. CDR3 size: 13 residues. The germline CDR1 and CDR2 sequences are SNHLY and FYNNEI. CDR3 DNA: TGTGCCAGCAGTTCGTACAGGAACACTGAAGCTTTCTTT. The encoded protein is CASSSYRNTEAFF.

The chain joins TRBV15 to TRBJ2-4, with D maybe TRBD2 (6 bases). Trimming took 0 bases from V and 1 from J, leaving 7 bases between them. Germline-derived CDR1 and CDR2 are LNHNV and YYDKDF (reference sequence). The CDR3 sequence is 15 residues long. CDR3 DNA sequence: TGTGCCACCAGCAGAGATCGGGGGGCCAAAAACATTCAGTACTTC. This sequence encodes CATSRDRGAKNIQYF.

This chain links TRBV27 with TRBJ1-1; 10 nucleotides line up with TRBD1. The CDR3 has 20 residues. Germline values: CDR1 MNHEY, CDR2 SMNVEV (reference sequence). Germline trimming cut 4 bases from V and 5 bases from J; bases unmatched to any gene: 22. Written as DNA, the CDR3 is TGTGCCAGCAGTTGCCACCCCGGACAGGGGGAGAAGTGTGAACGTACTGAAGCTTTCTTT. The encoded protein is CASSCHPGQGEKCERTEAFF.

The V and J genes are TRBV6-1 and TRBJ1-2; D remains unclear. Germline V gene sequence: CDR1 MNHNS, CDR2 SASEGT. Trimming removed 3 bases from V and 3 bases from J, with 11 bases in between. The CDR3 runs to 14 residues. Here the CDR3 DNA reads TGTGCCAGCAGTGAGGGCCAGGCCTACTATGGCTACACCTTC. This translates into CASSEGQAYYGYTF.